This TCR beta chain was recorded in a study of OX40 agonist ivuxolimab in advanced cancers. At baseline, cycle 4 day 1, and cycle 7 day 1, blood was sampled. The data were produced by immunoSEQ multiplex PCR, yet TCRdb's version contains in-frame clones alone and is incomplete. This table has around 50,000 clones, 70% to 90% appearing once. The CDR3 is 14 amino acids. CDR1 is SGHDT, CDR2 YYEEEE, per germline. Trimming removed 0 bases at V and 2 bases at J, with 8 bases between. The rearrangement links TRBV5-6 to TRBJ2-5; a possible D gene is TRBD2 (5 bases). The sequenced sample was CD4+ or CD8+ T cells sorted from blood, obtained in a trial of the OX40 agonist ivuxolimab. The receptor comes from an adult with an advanced solid tumor such as melanoma, head and neck, liver or kidney cancer. The CDR3, as DNA: TGTGCCAGCAGCTTGGAACTAGATCAAGAGACCCAGTACTTC. It encodes CASSLELDQETQYF.